This T cell receptor (beta chain) was observed in a study of blood T cell repertoires in COVID-19. Turning to the study itself: There were acute and convalescent COVID-19 samples, and they came from the United States, Italy and Spain.

Measured with immunoSEQ multiplex PCR; TCRdb has only the in-frame clones, and not every one. The profile shows more than 250,000 clones, about 91% of them singletons. This CDR3 contains 14 residues. The V gene lost 5 bases and the J gene lost 6 bases, with 17 bases spanning the gap. CDR1 and CDR2 (germline): WSHSY, SAAADI. The chain joins TRBV10-2 to TRBJ2-7, with D perhaps TRBD2 (5 bases). This receptor was identified in a woman aged 25 to 39 with COVID-19, enrolled during active disease. Sequencing input: peripheral blood. The CDR3 loop reads CASSSRDNLGEQYF. CDR3 sequence (DNA): TGCGCCAGCAGTTCCCGGGATAACCTGGGCGAGCAGTACTTC.